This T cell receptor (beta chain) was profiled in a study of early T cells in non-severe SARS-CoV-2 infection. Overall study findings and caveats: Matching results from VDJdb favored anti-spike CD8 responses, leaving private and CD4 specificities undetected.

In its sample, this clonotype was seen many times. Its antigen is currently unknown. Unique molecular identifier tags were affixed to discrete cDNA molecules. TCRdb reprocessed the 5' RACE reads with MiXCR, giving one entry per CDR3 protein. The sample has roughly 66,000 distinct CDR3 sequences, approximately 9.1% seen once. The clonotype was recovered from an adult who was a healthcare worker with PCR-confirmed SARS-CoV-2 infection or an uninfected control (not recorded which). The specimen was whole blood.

This CDR3 is CASSLAGTGVSGANVLTF. The CDR3 bases are TGTGCCAGCAGTTTAGCTGGGACAGGGGTAAGTGGGGCCAACGTCCTGACTTTC. The V gene is TRBV28, the J gene TRBJ2-6, with 10 bases that match TRBD1. Trimming took 2 bases from V and 3 from J; bases not matched to a gene: 7. Germline V CDR1 and CDR2: MDHEN, SYDVKM. CDR3 length: 18 residues.